These 14 T cell receptor beta chains originate from one sample sequenced in a study of vaccination and CD4 T cells after COVID-19. This sample's treatment: roughly 10-day PBMC culture with coronavirus spike peptide pools or control peptides (ViraFEST assay). Cultured CD4+ T cells had their DNA profiled by the Oncomine TCR Beta short-read assay. TCRdb redid the calling of the PCR reads with MiXCR, one entry per CDR3 protein. The sample yields more than 9,000 distinct CDR3 sequences, 20% to 25% seen once. Antigen specificity for these receptors is unknown. The sequencing here drew on CD4+ T cells from blood, cultured in vitro, taken before SARS-CoV-2 vaccination. Receptor source: a human donor who received a COVID-19 vaccine.

This chain connects TRBV11-2 to TRBJ2-1; a possible D gene is TRBD2 (5 bases). Trimming stripped 0 bases from V and 4 bases from J, with 7 bases between. Germline loops: CDR1 SGHAT, CDR2 FQNNGV. This CDR3 is 14 amino acids long. The CDR3 nucleotides are TGTGCCAGCAGCTTAGATCGCGGGTACAATGAGCAGTTCTTC. Encoded protein: CASSLDRGYNEQFF.

This clonotype was recorded a few times. The rearrangement links TRBV7-8 to TRBJ2-7; perhaps TRBD1 as D (6 bases). This CDR3 has 14 residues. The germline V gene has CDR1 SGHVS and CDR2 FQNEAQ. V shed 1 base and J shed 0 bases, with 7 bases lying between them. The CDR3 region has the DNA TGTGCCAGCAGCTTAGACAGGGACTCCTACGAGCAGTACTTC. Its protein is CASSLDRDSYEQYF.

CDR3 region: CASSLAVETANTEAFF. CDR3 nucleotide sequence: TGTGCCAGCAGCTTAGCGGTGGAGACGGCTAACACTGAAGCTTTCTTT. The chain joins TRBV7-8 to TRBJ1-1, with unresolved D. Germline V lookup: CDR1 SGHVS, CDR2 FQNEAQ. The CDR3 extends over 16 amino acids. V lost 0 bases to trimming and J lost 2 bases, with 13 bases between them.

The chain links TRBV6-1 to TRBJ1-2, with a possible D match to TRBD1 (5 bases). CDR3 size: 15 residues. Germline CDR1 is MNHNS and CDR2 is SASEGT. The ends were cut back, 6 bases at V and 8 bases at J, with 22 bases in the middle. CDR3 in amino acids: CASRSPGRPTGGYTF. In nucleotides, the CDR3 is TGTGCCAGCAGATCTCCGGGACGGCCGACGGGGGGCTACACCTTC.

This clonotype was picked up a small number of times. The J gene is TRBJ1-6, the V gene TRBV20-1; 8 bases agree with TRBD1. This CDR3 contains 16 residues. J gave up 8 bases and V 4 bases, and 13 bases lay outside the gene matches. Germline V gene sequence: CDR1 DFQATT, CDR2 SNEGSKA (reference sequence). CDR3 loop: CSATKQGGNIYSPLHF. As DNA, the CDR3 is TGCAGTGCTACCAAACAGGGGGGAAATATTTATTCACCCCTCCACTTT.

The genes are TRBV12-3 or TRBV12-4 and TRBJ1-3; D is ambiguous. The CDR3 is 12 amino acids. V was trimmed by 10 bases and J by 2 bases, leaving 9 bases between them. The CDR3 DNA is TGTGCCATCTCCTCCACTGGAAACACCATATATTTT. Protein sequence: CAISSTGNTIYF.

The chain recombines TRBV10-3 with TRBJ2-5; 10 bases are a match to TRBD1. Looked up from germline, CDR1 is ENHRY and CDR2 is SYGVKD. The CDR3 extends over 16 amino acids. Trimming cost V 1 base and J 5 bases; bases outside gene matches: 7. Written as DNA, the CDR3 is TGTGCCATCAGTGAGTTGGGACCGGGACAGGGGGAGACCCAGTACTTC. It encodes CAISELGPGQGETQYF.

In this sample, this clonotype turned up a few times. The chain is built from TRBV6-4 and TRBJ2-5; D might be TRBD1 (6 bases). Deletions cut 0 bases from V and 1 base from J, with 9 bases between. This CDR3 has 15 amino acids. Per germline, CDR1 MRHNA and CDR2 SNTAGT. CDR3 in DNA: TGTGCCAGCAGTGACTCGCAGGGGTCCCAAGAGACCCAGTACTTC. Its translation is CASSDSQGSQETQYF.

Comments on this clonotype: Germline is not matched at one junction end, which may reflect a read error. The rearrangement uses TRBV6-5 and TRBJ1-1; D might be TRBD1 (6 bases). The germline gives CDR1 MNHEY, CDR2 SVGAGI. The CDR3 totals 13 residues. The CDR3 loop reads CASSHSGAGEAFF. The DNA of the CDR3 is TGTGCCAGCAGTCACTCAGGGGCCGGTGAAGCTTTCTTT.

The genes are TRBV12-3 or TRBV12-4 and TRBJ2-3; perhaps TRBD1 as D (6 bases). The CDR3 runs to 14 residues. V shed 6 bases and J shed 0 bases, with 10 bases lying between them. In DNA, the CDR3 is TGTGCCAGCAGCCCACAGGGTAGCACAGATACGCAGTATTTT. This gives the protein CASSPQGSTDTQYF.

This clonotype was detected a few times. The rearrangement uses TRBV24-1 and TRBJ2-3; D unresolved. Trimming cost V 5 bases and J 2 bases, with 1 base left between them. Per germline, CDR1 KGHDR and CDR2 SFDVKD. The CDR3 extends over 11 amino acids. The chain's CDR3 is CATSATDTQYF. As DNA, the CDR3 is TGTGCCACCAGTGCCACAGATACGCAGTATTTT.

The rearrangement joins TRBV5-1 to TRBJ2-7, with unresolved D. The CDR3 contains 13 residues. Trimming shortened V by 5 bases and J by 3 bases, and 12 bases separated the two germline ends. Germline loops: CDR1 SGHRS, CDR2 YFSETQ. The CDR3 sequence is CASSASGSYEQYF. Here the CDR3 DNA reads TGCGCCAGCAGTGCGTCAGGAAGCTACGAGCAGTACTTC.

The chain couples TRBV5-6 to TRBJ2-1; D ambiguous. V gave up 1 base and J gave up 4 bases, with 18 bases separating them. The CDR3 covers 17 residues. Germline V gene sequence: CDR1 SGHDT, CDR2 YYEEEE. CDR3 sequence reads: CASSLLPRPWHYNEQFF. The DNA for the CDR3 is TGTGCCAGCAGCTTGTTACCCCGTCCATGGCATTACAATGAGCAGTTCTTC.

The table lists this clonotype with a count of one. V usage is TRBV2 and J usage is TRBJ1-4, with TRBD1 matching over 10 bases. V was clipped by 6 bases and J by 7 bases; unmatched bases: 8. The CDR3 is 15 amino acids. The V gene's germline CDR1 is SNHLY and CDR2 FYNNEI. The CDR3 is CASRAIGTGVEKLFF. The CDR3 bases are TGTGCCAGCAGGGCAATAGGGACAGGGGTTGAAAAACTGTTTTTT.